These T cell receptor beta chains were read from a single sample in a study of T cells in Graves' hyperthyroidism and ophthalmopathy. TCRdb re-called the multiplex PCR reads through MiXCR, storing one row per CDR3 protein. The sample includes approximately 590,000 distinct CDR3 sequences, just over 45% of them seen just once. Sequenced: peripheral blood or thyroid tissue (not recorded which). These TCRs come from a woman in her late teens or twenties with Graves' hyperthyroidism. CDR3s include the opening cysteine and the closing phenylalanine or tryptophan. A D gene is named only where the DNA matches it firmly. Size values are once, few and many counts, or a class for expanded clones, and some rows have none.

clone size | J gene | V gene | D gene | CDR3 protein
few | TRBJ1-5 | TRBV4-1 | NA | CASSLYQNQPQHF
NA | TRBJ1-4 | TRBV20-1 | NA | CSARTMTREKLFF
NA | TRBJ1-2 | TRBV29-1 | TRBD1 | CSVVPATGGGHTF
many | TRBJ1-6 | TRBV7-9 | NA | CASSFRQSPLHF
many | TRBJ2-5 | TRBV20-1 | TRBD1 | CSAAAGTGTETQYF
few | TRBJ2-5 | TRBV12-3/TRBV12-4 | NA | CASSKVPADKETQYF
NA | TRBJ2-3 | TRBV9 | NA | CASSVASGTQYF
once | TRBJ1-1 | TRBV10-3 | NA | CASSNSPGLSEAFF
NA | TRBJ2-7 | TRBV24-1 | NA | CASGPRRPEQYF
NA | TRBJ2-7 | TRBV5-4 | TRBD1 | CASSYRGRTSYEQYF
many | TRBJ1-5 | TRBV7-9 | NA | CASSEGGDQPQHF
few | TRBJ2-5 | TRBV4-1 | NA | CASSQDGAGWSKTQYF
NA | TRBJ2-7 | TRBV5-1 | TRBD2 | CASGPGGLEQYF
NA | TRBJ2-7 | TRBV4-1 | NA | CASSQGPAGNYEQYF
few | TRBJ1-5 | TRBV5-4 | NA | CASSSERGPQHF
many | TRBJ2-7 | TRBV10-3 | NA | CAIEDPGASYEQYF